The 20 T cell receptor beta chains reported below all come from one sample, sequenced in a study of blood T cell repertoires in COVID-19. Assay: immunoSEQ multiplex PCR; the TCRdb copy retains only in-frame clones and omits some. This sample yields about 210,000 clones, of which around nine tenths are seen a single time; roughly 0.7% belongs to the top ten. Sequencing used peripheral blood. Receptors were obtained from a man aged 40-50 years with acute or convalescent COVID-19.

V is TRBV10-3 and J is TRBJ1-1; D uncertain. This CDR3 comprises 15 residues. The germline V and J ends were trimmed by 3 bases and 1 base, with 12 bases remaining between them. Germline CDR1 reads ENHRY; CDR2 reads SYGVKD. CDR3 sequence: CAISDPPPQNTEAFF. CDR3 bases: TGTGCCATCAGTGACCCCCCTCCACAGAACACTGAAGCTTTCTTT.

This clone came up once. The V gene is TRBV5-1, the J gene TRBJ2-6; D may be TRBD1 (6 bases). CDR3 length equals 17 residues. Germline values: CDR1 SGHRS, CDR2 YFSETQ. The ends were cut back, 3 bases at V and 2 bases at J, with 15 bases in the middle. Here the CDR3 DNA reads TGCGCCAGCAGCTCTTTATCGGCAGGGGCTGGGGCCAACGTCCTGACTTTC. This sequence encodes CASSSLSAGAGANVLTF. Drawing the rest from reference TRBV5-1 and TRBJ2-6, the complete variable domain is KAGVTQTPRYLIKTRGQQVTLSCSPISGHRSVSWYQQTPGQGLQFLFEYFSETQRNKGNFPGRFSGRQFSNSRSEMNVSTLELGDSALYLCASSSLSAGAGANVLTFGAGSRLTVL.

The chain has TRBV5-1 and TRBJ2-7; TRBD1 matches 10 bases. CDR3 length equals 18 residues. Germline CDR1 and CDR2: SGHRS and YFSETQ. V dropped 6 bases and J dropped 0; count of bases not matched to a gene: 15. The CDR3 sequence: CASTPGGTGARSSYEQYF. CDR3 nucleotides: TGCGCCAGCACCCCGGGGGGGACAGGGGCAAGGAGCTCCTACGAGCAGTACTTC.

The CDR3 protein is CATSRDTRTGRFGNEQFF. CDR3 coding DNA: TGTGCCACCAGCAGAGATACTCGGACAGGGAGGTTTGGGAATGAGCAGTTCTTC. V usage is TRBV15 and J usage is TRBJ2-1; 8 bases fit TRBD1. J was trimmed by 7 bases and V by 0 bases; bases with no gene match: 14. Germline CDR1 reads LNHNV; CDR2 reads YYDKDF (reference sequence). This CDR3 region has 18 residues.

The V and J genes are TRBV7-2 and TRBJ2-6; unclear D gene. Germline CDR1 is SGHTA and CDR2 is FQGNSA. The CDR3 is made up of 13 amino acids. Trimming cost V 5 bases and J 4 bases, with 6 bases left between them. The CDR3 here is CASSPPGANVLTF. The CDR3 bases are TGTGCCAGCAGCCCCCCGGGGGCCAACGTCCTGACTTTC.

The chain joins TRBV7-8 to TRBJ2-7; TRBD1 matches at 10 bases. V trimming: 5 bases; J trimming: 2 bases; junction bases outside the gene matches: 6. Germline-derived CDR1 and CDR2 are SGHVS and FQNEAQ. The CDR3 loop spans 15 amino acids. The CDR3 sequence is CASSPGQGTTYEQYF. In nucleotides, the CDR3 is TGTGCCAGCAGCCCGGGACAGGGGACAACCTACGAGCAGTACTTC.

In its sample, this clone was seen once. This chain links TRBV30 with TRBJ1-2, with no clear D. This CDR3 has 11 amino acids. V gave up 5 bases and J gave up 4 bases, with 8 bases separating them. The germline CDR1 and CDR2 sequences are GTSNPN and SVGIG (reference sequence). CDR3 sequence reads: CAWDTTYGYTF. The DNA of the CDR3 is TGTGCCTGGGACACCACCTATGGCTACACCTTC. The complete variable domain, with remaining parts taken from reference TRBV30 and TRBJ1-2, reads SQTIHQWPATLVQPVGSPLSLECTVEGTSNPNLYWYRQAAGRGLQLLFYSVGIGQISSEVPQNLSASRPQDRQFILSSKKLLLSDSGFYLCAWDTTYGYTFGSGTRLTVV.

V and J are TRBV28 and TRBJ1-2; TRBD1 matches 8 bases. V trimming: 6 bases; J trimming: 4 bases; junction bases outside the gene matches: 10. There are 15 residues in the CDR3. Germline V CDR1 and CDR2: MDHEN, SYDVKM. CDR3 loop: CASSHDRGLSYGYTF. In DNA, the CDR3 is TGTGCCAGCAGCCATGACAGGGGACTCTCCTATGGCTACACCTTC.

The chain employs TRBV5-4 and TRBJ2-5; 8 bases align to TRBD1. Unmatched junction bases numbered 7, after V lost 4 bases and J lost 5 bases. Per the germline V gene, CDR1 is SGHNT and CDR2 is YYREEE (reference sequence). This CDR3 region has 14 residues. The CDR3 loop is CASSLGQATETQYF. The CDR3 DNA reads as TGTGCCAGCAGCCTGGGACAGGCTACGGAGACCCAGTACTTC.

The genes are TRBV15 and TRBJ2-7; 10 nucleotides line up with TRBD2. The CDR3 spans 14 residues. Losses at the gene ends were 1 base for V and 5 bases for J; bases not matched to a gene: 2. Germline values: CDR1 LNHNV, CDR2 YYDKDF (reference sequence). CDR3 protein: CATSRASGSNEQYF. The CDR3 DNA is TGTGCCACCAGCAGAGCTAGCGGGAGTAACGAGCAGTACTTC.

The V call is TRBV7-2, the J call TRBJ2-1, with 11 bases identical to TRBD2. After removal of 4 bases from V and 7 bases from J, the junction contained 12 bases not matched to a gene. Looked up from germline, CDR1 is SGHTA and CDR2 is FQGNSA. The CDR3 runs 17 residues. The CDR3, as DNA: TGTGCCAGCAGCTCCCATCTTAGCGGGAGGGCCCTTAATGAGCAGTTCTTC. Protein product: CASSSHLSGRALNEQFF. Full variable domain (outside the CDR3, taken from reference TRBV7-2 and TRBJ2-1): GAGVSQSPSNKVTEKGKDVELRCDPISGHTALYWYRQSLGQGLEFLIYFQGNSAPDKSGLPSDRFSAERTGGSVSTLTIQRTQQEDSAVYLCASSSHLSGRALNEQFFGPGTRLTVL.

This chain connects TRBV6-5 to TRBJ1-5; TRBD1 is a possible D gene (5 bases). Germline CDR1 MNHEY, CDR2 SVGAGI. Trimming took 8 bases from V and 4 from J, leaving 12 bases between them. The CDR3 is 13 amino acids. The CDR3 DNA reads as TGTGCCAGCGCCTGGCGGGGGAATCAGCCCCAGCATTTT. This encodes CASAWRGNQPQHF.

J is TRBJ2-2 and V is TRBV6-2 or TRBV6-3; the match to TRBD1 covers 9 bases. Trimming at V came to 4 bases and at J to 6 bases, leaving 3 bases not matched to a gene. This CDR3 is 14 amino acids long. Germline assignment: CDR1 MNHEY and CDR2 SVGEGT. Here the CDR3 reads CASSLQGAAGELFF. In nucleotides, the CDR3 is TGTGCCAGCAGTTTACAGGGGGCCGCCGGGGAGCTGTTTTTT.

This rearrangement joins TRBV6-6 to TRBJ2-2, with 12 bases fitting TRBD1. From germline, CDR1 is MNHNY and CDR2 SVGAGI (reference sequence). CDR3 length: 16 amino acids. Trimming removed 6 bases from V and 5 bases from J; junction bases left unmatched: 7. The CDR3 nucleotides read TGTGCCAGCAGACCACCGGGACAGGGGGCAACCGGGGAGCTGTTTTTT. This encodes CASRPPGQGATGELFF.

V and J are TRBV7-8 and TRBJ2-1; D is perhaps TRBD2 (5 bases). Germline assignment: CDR1 SGHVS and CDR2 FQNEAQ. The V end lost 3 bases, the J end lost 0 bases, and 9 bases lay between the germline ends. This CDR3 is 15 amino acids long. CDR3 region: CASSFRGSSYNEQFF. In DNA, the CDR3 is TGTGCCAGCAGCTTCCGGGGTAGCTCCTACAATGAGCAGTTCTTC.

V gene TRBV5-1 combines with J gene TRBJ2-1; tentatively, D is TRBD2 (6 bases). This CDR3 has 15 residues. CDR1 is SGHRS, CDR2 YFSETQ, per germline. Trimming shortened V by 0 bases and J by 3 bases, and 10 bases separated the two germline ends. The CDR3 region is CASSLGGASYNEQFF. The DNA of the CDR3 is TGCGCCAGCAGCTTGGGCGGGGCCAGCTACAATGAGCAGTTCTTC.

DNA for the CDR3: TGTGCCAGCAGTTTGTCAGGGGGCGGCACTGAAGCTTTCTTT. Translated: CASSLSGGGTEAFF. The chain has TRBV6-2 or TRBV6-3 and TRBJ1-1, with 8 bases fitting TRBD1. Per the germline V gene, CDR1 is MNHEY and CDR2 is SVGEGT. CDR3 length: 14 amino acids. The V segment lost 4 bases and the J segment 4 bases; nucleotides outside the gene matches: 5.

V is TRBV28 and J is TRBJ1-6, with D uncertain. CDR3 size: 16 residues. Trimming removed 2 bases from V and 0 bases from J, with 8 bases in between. Germline CDR1 reads MDHEN; CDR2 reads SYDVKM. The CDR3 DNA follows: TGTGCCAGCAGTTTAGAGGCAGACTCCTATAATTCACCCCTCCACTTT. Translation: CASSLEADSYNSPLHF.

The chain employs TRBV10-3 and TRBJ1-1, with TRBD1 identical over 9 bases. Trimming at V came to 6 bases and at J to 6 bases, leaving 2 bases not matched to a gene. CDR1 ENHRY and CDR2 SYGVKD come from the germline V gene. The CDR3 is 12 residues long. CDR3 bases: TGTGCCATCAGGACAGGGGGGTCTGAAGCTTTCTTT. This codes for CAIRTGGSEAFF.

V usage is TRBV28 and J usage is TRBJ1-4; D call uncertain. From germline, CDR1 is MDHEN and CDR2 SYDVKM. V gave up 3 bases and J gave up 7 bases, with 6 bases separating them. This CDR3 region has 12 residues. The CDR3 bases are TGTGCCAGCAGTTTCCTTTCTGAAAAACTGTTTTTT. It codes for CASSFLSEKLFF.